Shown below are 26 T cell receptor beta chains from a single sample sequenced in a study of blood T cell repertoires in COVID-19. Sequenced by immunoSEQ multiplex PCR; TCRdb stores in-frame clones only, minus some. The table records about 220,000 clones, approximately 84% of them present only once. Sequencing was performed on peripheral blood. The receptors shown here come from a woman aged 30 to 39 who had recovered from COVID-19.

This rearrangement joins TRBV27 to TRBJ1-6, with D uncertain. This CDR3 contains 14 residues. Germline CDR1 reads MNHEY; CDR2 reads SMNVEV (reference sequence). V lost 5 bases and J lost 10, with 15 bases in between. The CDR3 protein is CASSPYSGGSPLHF. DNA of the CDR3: TGTGCCAGCAGTCCGTACAGCGGAGGCTCACCCCTCCACTTT.

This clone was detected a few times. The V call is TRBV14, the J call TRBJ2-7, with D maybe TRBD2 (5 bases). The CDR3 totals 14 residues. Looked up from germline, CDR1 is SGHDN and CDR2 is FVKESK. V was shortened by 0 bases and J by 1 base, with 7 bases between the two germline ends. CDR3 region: CASSQELVSYEQYF. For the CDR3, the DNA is TGTGCCAGCAGCCAAGAACTAGTTTCCTACGAGCAGTACTTC. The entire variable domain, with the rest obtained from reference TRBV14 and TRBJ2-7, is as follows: EAGVTQFPSHSVIEKGQTVTLRCDPISGHDNLYWYRRVMGKEIKFLLHFVKESKQDESGMPNNRFLAERTGGTYSTLKVQPAELEDSGVYFCASSQELVSYEQYFGPGTRLTVT.

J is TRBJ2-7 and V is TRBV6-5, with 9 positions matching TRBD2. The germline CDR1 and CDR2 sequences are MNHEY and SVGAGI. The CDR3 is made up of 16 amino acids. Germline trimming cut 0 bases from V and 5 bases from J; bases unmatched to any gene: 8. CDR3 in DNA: TGTGCCAGCAGTTACTCGGGGACTAGCTCATTCAACGAGCAGTACTTC. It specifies CASSYSGTSSFNEQYF.

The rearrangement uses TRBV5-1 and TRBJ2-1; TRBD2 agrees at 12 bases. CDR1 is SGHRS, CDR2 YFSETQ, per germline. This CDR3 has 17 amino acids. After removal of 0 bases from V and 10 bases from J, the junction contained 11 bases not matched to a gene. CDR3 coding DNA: TGCGCCAGCAGCTTGGGGGCCGGGGGACTAGCGGGCCGCGAGCAGTTCTTC. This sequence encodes CASSLGAGGLAGREQFF.

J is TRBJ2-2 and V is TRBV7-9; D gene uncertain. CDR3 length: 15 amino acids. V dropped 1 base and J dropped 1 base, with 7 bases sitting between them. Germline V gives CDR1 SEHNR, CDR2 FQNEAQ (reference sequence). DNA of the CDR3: TGTGCCAGCAGCTTAGTACACGTGAACACCGGGGAGCTGTTTTTT. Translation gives CASSLVHVNTGELFF.

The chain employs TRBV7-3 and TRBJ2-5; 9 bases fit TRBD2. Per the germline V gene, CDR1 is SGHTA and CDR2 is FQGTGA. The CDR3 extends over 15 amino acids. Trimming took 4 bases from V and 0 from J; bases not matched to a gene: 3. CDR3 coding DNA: TGTGCCAGCAGCTCTAGCGGGATAAACCAAGAGACCCAGTACTTC. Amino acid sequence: CASSSSGINQETQYF.

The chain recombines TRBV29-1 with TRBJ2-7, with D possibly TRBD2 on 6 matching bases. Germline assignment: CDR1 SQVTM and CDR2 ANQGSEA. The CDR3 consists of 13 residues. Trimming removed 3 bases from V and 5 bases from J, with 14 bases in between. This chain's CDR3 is CSVEGGTRDEQYF. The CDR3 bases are TGCAGCGTTGAGGGCGGGACGAGGGACGAGCAGTACTTC.

Here the CDR3 DNA reads TGTGCCAGCAGCTTACGGACAGGGCTTTACAATGAGCAGTTCTTC. This gives the protein CASSLRTGLYNEQFF. The chain is built from TRBV11-3 and TRBJ2-1; 8 nucleotides align to TRBD1. CDR3 length: 15 amino acids. Germline CDR1 reads SGHNT; CDR2 reads YENEEA. Unmatched junction bases numbered 4, after V lost 2 bases and J lost 4 bases.

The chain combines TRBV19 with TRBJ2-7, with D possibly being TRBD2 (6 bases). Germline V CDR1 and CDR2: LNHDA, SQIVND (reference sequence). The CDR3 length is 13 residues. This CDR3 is CAARGTYSYEQYF. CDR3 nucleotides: TGTGCAGCCCGGGGGACCTACTCCTACGAGCAGTACTTC.

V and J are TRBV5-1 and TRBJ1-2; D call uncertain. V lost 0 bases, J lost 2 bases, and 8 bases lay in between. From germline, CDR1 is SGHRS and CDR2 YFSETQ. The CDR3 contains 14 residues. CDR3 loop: CASSLDSRNYGYTF. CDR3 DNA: TGCGCCAGCAGCTTGGACAGTAGGAACTATGGCTACACCTTC.

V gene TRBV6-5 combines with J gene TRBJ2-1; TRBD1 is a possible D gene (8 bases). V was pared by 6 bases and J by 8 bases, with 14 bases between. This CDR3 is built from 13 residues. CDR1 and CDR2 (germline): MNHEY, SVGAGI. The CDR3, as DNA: TGTGCCAGCAGGATTACAGGGGGGGATGAGCAGTTCTTC. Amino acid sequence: CASRITGGDEQFF.

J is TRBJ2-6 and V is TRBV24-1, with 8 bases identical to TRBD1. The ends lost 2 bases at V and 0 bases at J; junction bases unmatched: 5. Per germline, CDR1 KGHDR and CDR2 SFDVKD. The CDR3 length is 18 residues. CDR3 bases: TGTGCCACCAGTGATTCGGGACAGGTGATCTCTGGGGCCAACGTCCTGACTTTC. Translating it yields CATSDSGQVISGANVLTF.

CDR3 DNA: TGTGCCAGCAGCTTCGGGTGGGGCGACTACGAGCAGTACTTC. Amino acids: CASSFGWGDYEQYF. The J gene is TRBJ2-7, the V gene TRBV5-5; D is perhaps TRBD1 (5 bases). V lost 2 bases, J lost 3 bases, and 12 bases lay in between. The germline gives CDR1 SGHKS, CDR2 YYEKEE (reference sequence). This CDR3 contains 14 residues.

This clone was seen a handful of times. The CDR3 DNA reads TGCGCCAGCAGCTTGAGACAGGCGGCCACCGGGGAGCTGTTTTTT. This translates into CASSLRQAATGELFF. The chain combines TRBV5-1 with TRBJ2-2; a possible D gene is TRBD1 (6 bases). Trimming left V 1 base short and J 4 bases short, with 11 bases between. The germline V gene encodes CDR1 SGHRS and CDR2 YFSETQ. CDR3 size: 15 residues.

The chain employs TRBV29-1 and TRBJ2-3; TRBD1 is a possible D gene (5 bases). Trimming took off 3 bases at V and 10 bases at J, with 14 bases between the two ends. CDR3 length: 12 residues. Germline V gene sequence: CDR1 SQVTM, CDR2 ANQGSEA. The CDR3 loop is CSVDDAGAAQYF. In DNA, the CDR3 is TGCAGCGTTGACGACGCTGGGGCCGCGCAGTATTTT.

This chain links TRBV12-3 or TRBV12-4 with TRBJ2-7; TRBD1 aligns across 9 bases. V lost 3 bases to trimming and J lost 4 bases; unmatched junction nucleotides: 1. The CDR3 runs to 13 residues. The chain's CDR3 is CASSFGTGYEQYF. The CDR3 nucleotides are TGTGCCAGCAGTTTCGGGACAGGGTACGAGCAGTACTTC.

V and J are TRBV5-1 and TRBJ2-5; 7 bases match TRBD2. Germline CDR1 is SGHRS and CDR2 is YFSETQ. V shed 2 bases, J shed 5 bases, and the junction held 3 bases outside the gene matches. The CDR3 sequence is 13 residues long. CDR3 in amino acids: CASSFGAGETQYF. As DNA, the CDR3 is TGCGCCAGCAGCTTTGGAGCGGGGGAGACCCAGTACTTC.

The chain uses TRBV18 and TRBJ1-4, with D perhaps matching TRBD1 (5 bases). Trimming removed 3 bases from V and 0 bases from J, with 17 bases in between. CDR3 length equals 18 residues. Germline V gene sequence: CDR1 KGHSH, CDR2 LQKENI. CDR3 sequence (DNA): TGTGCCAGCTCACCTAACTCGAATGTAGGGGCAACTAATGAAAAACTGTTTTTT. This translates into CASSPNSNVGATNEKLFF.

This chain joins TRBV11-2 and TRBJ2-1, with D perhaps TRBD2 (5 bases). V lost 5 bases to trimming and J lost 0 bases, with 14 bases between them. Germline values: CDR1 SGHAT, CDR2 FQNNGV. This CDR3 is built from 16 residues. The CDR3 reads CASSPGLPSSYNEQFF. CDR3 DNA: TGTGCCAGCAGCCCCGGACTCCCCAGCTCCTACAATGAGCAGTTCTTC. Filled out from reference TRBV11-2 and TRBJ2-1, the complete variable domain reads EAGVAQSPRYKIIEKRQSVAFWCNPISGHATLYWYQQILGQGPKLLIQFQNNGVVDDSQLPKDRFSAERLKGVDSTLKIQPAKLEDSAVYLCASSPGLPSSYNEQFFGPGTRLTVL.

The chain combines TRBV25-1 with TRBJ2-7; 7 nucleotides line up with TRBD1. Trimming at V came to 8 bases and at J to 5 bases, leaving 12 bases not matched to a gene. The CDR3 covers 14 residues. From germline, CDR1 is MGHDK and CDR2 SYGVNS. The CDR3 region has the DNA TGTGCCAGCGGGGGAGACAGGGTTGTTCACGAGCAGTACTTC. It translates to CASGGDRVVHEQYF.

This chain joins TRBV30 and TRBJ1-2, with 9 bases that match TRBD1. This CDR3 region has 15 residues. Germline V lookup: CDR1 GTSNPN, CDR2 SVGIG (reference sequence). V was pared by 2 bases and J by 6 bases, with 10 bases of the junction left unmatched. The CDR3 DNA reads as TGTGCCTGGAGTCTCAACCACAGGGGGCTGGATGGCTACACCTTC. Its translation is CAWSLNHRGLDGYTF.

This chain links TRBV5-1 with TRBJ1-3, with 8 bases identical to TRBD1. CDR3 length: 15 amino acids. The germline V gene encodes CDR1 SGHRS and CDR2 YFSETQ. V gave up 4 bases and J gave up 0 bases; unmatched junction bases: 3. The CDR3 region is CASSTTGGSGNTIYF. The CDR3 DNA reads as TGCGCCAGCAGCACTACAGGGGGCTCTGGAAACACCATATATTTT. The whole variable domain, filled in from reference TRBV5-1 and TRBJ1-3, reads KAGVTQTPRYLIKTRGQQVTLSCSPISGHRSVSWYQQTPGQGLQFLFEYFSETQRNKGNFPGRFSGRQFSNSRSEMNVSTLELGDSALYLCASSTTGGSGNTIYFGEGSWLTVV.

The CDR3: CASRLQGKRAFF. The CDR3 nucleotides read TGTGCCAGCCGCTTACAGGGGAAAAGGGCTTTCTTT. This chain uses TRBV2 with TRBJ1-1; 7 positions agree with TRBD1. CDR1 is SNHLY, CDR2 FYNNEI, per germline. This CDR3 contains 12 residues. V lost 8 bases to trimming and J lost 11 bases; unmatched junction nucleotides: 11.

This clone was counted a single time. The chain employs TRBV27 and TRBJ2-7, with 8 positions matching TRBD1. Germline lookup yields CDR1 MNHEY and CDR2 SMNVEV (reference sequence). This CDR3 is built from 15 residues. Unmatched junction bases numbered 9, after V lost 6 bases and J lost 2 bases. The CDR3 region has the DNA TGTGCCAGCAGAGACAGGGGACAAATCCCCTACGAGCAGTACTTC. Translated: CASRDRGQIPYEQYF.

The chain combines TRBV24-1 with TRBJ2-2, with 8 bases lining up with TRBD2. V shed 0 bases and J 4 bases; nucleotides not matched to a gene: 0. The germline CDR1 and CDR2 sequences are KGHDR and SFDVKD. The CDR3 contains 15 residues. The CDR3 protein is CATSDLAGGTGELFF. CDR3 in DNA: TGTGCCACCAGTGATTTGGCGGGAGGCACCGGGGAGCTGTTTTTT.

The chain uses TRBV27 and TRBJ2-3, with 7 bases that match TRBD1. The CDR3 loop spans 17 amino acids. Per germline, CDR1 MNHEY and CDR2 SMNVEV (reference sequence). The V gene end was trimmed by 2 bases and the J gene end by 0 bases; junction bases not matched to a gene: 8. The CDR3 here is CASSLLPGQYSTDTQYF. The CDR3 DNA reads TGTGCCAGCAGTTTACTCCCGGGACAGTATAGCACAGATACGCAGTATTTT.